This TCR beta chain came from a study of T cell responses to AZD1222 COVID-19 vaccine. General study points: Unmutated variant regions are reportedly the target of nearly half of TCRs that are spike-specific.

This CDR3 contains 16 residues. V gave up 2 bases and J gave up 6 bases, with 17 bases separating them. The germline V gene encodes CDR1 SGHVS and CDR2 FNYEAQ. Libraries were prepared by immunoSEQ multiplex PCR; TCRdb keeps only in-frame clonotypes and omits some of them. The sample holds some 150,000 clones; 88% are singletons and the top ten take 4% to 4.5%. Points on this clone: The target antigen is unknown.

This TCR derives from an adult who received the AZD1222 COVID-19 vaccine. The genes are TRBV7-6 and TRBJ2-1, with D possibly TRBD2 on 7 matching bases. Sequencing used peripheral blood, obtained 28 days after the second AZD1222 dose. The chain's CDR3 is CASSLLGGGFSNEQFF. CDR3 DNA sequence: TGTGCCAGCAGCTTATTAGGGGGGGGTTTCAGCAATGAGCAGTTCTTC. Combining the CDR3 with reference TRBV7-6 and TRBJ2-1 gives the whole variable domain GAGVSQSPRYKVTKRGQDVALRCDPISGHVSLYWYRQALGQGPEFLTYFNYEAQQDKSGLPNDRFSAERPEGSISTLTIQRTEQRDSAMYRCASSLLGGGFSNEQFFGPGTRLTVL.